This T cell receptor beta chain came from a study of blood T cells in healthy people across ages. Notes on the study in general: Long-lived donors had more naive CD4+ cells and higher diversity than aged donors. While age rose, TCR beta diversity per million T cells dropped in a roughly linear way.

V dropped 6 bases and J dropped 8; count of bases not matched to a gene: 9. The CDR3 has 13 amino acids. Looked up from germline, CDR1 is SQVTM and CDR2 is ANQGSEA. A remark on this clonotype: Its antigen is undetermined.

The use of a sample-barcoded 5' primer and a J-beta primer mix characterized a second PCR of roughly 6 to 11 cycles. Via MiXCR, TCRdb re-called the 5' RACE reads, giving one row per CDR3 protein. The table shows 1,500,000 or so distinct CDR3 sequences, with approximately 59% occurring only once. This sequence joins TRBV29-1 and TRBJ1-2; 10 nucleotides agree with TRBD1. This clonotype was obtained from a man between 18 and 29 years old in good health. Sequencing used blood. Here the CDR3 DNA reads TGCAGCGTGTACCGGGACAGGGGAGGAGGCTACACCTTC. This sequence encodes CSVYRDRGGGYTF.